This is a list of T cell receptor beta chains from one sample in a study of T cells in Graves' hyperthyroidism and ophthalmopathy. TCRdb passed the multiplex PCR reads through MiXCR, listing each CDR3 protein once. The data contain 400,000 to 500,000 distinct CDR3 sequences, approximately 14% of them singletons. What was sequenced was blood. The origin of the receptors is a woman aged 18-29 years with Graves' hyperthyroidism. Each CDR3 is given with its conserved first and last residue. D genes are given only for firm matches. Clone size is not always given. Where it is, it says once, few, many or a class for expanded clones.

CDR3,DNA,J,V,D,size
CASSPTARNGYTF,TGTGCCAGCAGTCCGACCGCCCGGAATGGCTACACCTTC,TRBJ1-2,TRBV28,.,many
CASNKGSTDTQYF,TGTGCCAGCAACAAGGGAAGCACAGATACGCAGTATTTT,TRBJ2-3,TRBV6-1,.,many
CASSSASLNTEAFF,TGTGCCAGCAGTTCCGCCTCCCTGAACACTGAAGCTTTCTTT,TRBJ1-1,TRBV28,.,.
CASSLEGAGNQPQHF,TGTGCCAGCAGTTTAGAGGGGGCTGGCAATCAGCCCCAGCATTTT,TRBJ1-5,TRBV7-8,TRBD1,many
CASSEAGGLSPYEQYF,TGTGCCAGCAGTGAAGCCGGGGGATTATCCCCCTACGAGCAGTACTTC,TRBJ2-7,TRBV2,.,many
CASSPPAGNNYGYTF,TGTGCCAGCAGTCCACCGGCAGGGAACAATTATGGCTACACCTTC,TRBJ1-2,TRBV27,.,many
CASTSPTGSSTDTQYF,TGTGCCAGCACATCACCAACGGGATCCTCCACAGATACGCAGTATTTT,TRBJ2-3,TRBV27,.,many
CASRRTGRNQPQHF,TGTGCCAGTAGACGGACAGGGCGGAATCAGCCCCAGCATTTT,TRBJ1-5,TRBV6-1,TRBD1,many
CASSLVGSGADTQYF,TGTGCCAGCAGCTTAGTCGGGAGCGGGGCGGATACGCAGTATTTT,TRBJ2-3,TRBV7-9,TRBD2,.
CASSQEGLAEPTDTQYF,TGCGCCAGCAGCCAAGAGGGACTAGCGGAGCCCACAGATACGCAGTATTTT,TRBJ2-3,TRBV4-3,TRBD2,.
CAWTGRETQYF,TGTGCCTGGACAGGGCGGGAGACCCAGTACTTC,TRBJ2-5,TRBV30,.,.
CASSIPGGNQPQHF,TGTGCCAGTAGTATACCGGGAGGCAATCAGCCCCAGCATTTT,TRBJ1-5,TRBV19,.,.
CASSYSSGLTDTQYF,TGTGCCAGCAGTTACTCTAGCGGACTCACAGATACGCAGTATTTT,TRBJ2-3,TRBV6-5,.,many
CASSLSGLAGRSTDTQYF,TGTGCCAGCAGTCTATCGGGACTAGCGGGAAGGAGCACAGATACGCAGTATTTT,TRBJ2-3,TRBV27,TRBD2,many
CASSLQTIGEHEQFF,TGTGCCAGCAGCCTTCAAACTATCGGGGAGCATGAGCAGTTCTTC,TRBJ2-1,TRBV3-1,.,many
CSAIDWDTEAFF,TGCAGTGCTATAGACTGGGACACTGAAGCTTTCTTT,TRBJ1-1,TRBV20-1,.,many
CAIRPPNTEAFF,TGTGCCATCAGACCACCGAACACTGAAGCTTTCTTT,TRBJ1-1,TRBV10-3,.,many
CASSNRGSYEQYF,TGTGCCAGCAGTAACAGGGGCTCCTACGAGCAGTACTTC,TRBJ2-7,TRBV27,TRBD1,many
CASSIVVLAGEGYTF,TGTGCCAGTAGTATTGTCGTTTTGGCAGGGGAAGGCTACACCTTC,TRBJ1-2,TRBV19,.,.
CASSQGRFTEAFF,TGTGCCAGCAGCCAGGGACGGTTCACTGAAGCTTTCTTT,TRBJ1-1,TRBV7-2,.,.
CASSSSSYNSPLHF,TGTGCCAGCAGTTCGAGCTCCTATAATTCACCCCTCCACTTT,TRBJ1-6,TRBV12-3/TRBV12-4,.,many
CASWEGLYDQPQHF,TGTGCCAGCTGGGAGGGGTTATATGATCAGCCCCAGCATTTT,TRBJ1-5,TRBV6-2/TRBV6-3,.,once
CASSLVSPGTTDTQYF,TGTGCCAGCAGCTTAGTGTCTCCGGGGACCACAGATACGCAGTATTTT,TRBJ2-3,TRBV7-8,.,.
CASSLSGLAGETQYF,TGTGCCAGCAGTTTATCGGGACTAGCGGGAGAGACCCAGTACTTC,TRBJ2-5,TRBV27,TRBD2,many
CASSLYPNYEQYF,TGTGCCAGCAGCTTATACCCAAACTACGAGCAGTACTTC,TRBJ2-7,TRBV7-2,.,many
CATEGGNNYGYTF,TGTGCCACGGAAGGGGGCAATAACTATGGCTACACCTTC,TRBJ1-2,TRBV19,TRBD1,few
CAWSASGQGGMTQHF,TGTGCCTGGAGTGCCTCGGGACAGGGAGGGATGACCCAGCATTTT,TRBJ1-5,TRBV30,TRBD1,many
CASSSLPRLAGGWNEQFF,TGTGCCAGCAGTTCCCTACCTCGACTAGCGGGAGGGTGGAATGAGCAGTTCTTC,TRBJ2-1,TRBV6-2/TRBV6-3,TRBD2,many
CASSPVGQHNEQFF,TGTGCCAGCAGTCCGGTAGGGCAGCACAATGAGCAGTTCTTC,TRBJ2-1,TRBV7-8,.,many
CASSFLLGTDTQYF,TGTGCCAGCAGTTTCCTTCTTGGGACAGATACGCAGTATTTT,TRBJ2-3,TRBV27,.,many
CSADPEGANYGYTF,TGCAGTGCTGACCCGGAGGGGGCTAACTATGGCTACACCTTC,TRBJ1-2,TRBV20-1,.,many
CASSSSSTQYF,TGTGCCAGCAGCTCATCGTCGACCCAGTACTTC,TRBJ2-5,TRBV7-8,.,.
CASSLNGDTIYF,TGTGCCAGCAGTTTAAATGGGGACACCATATATTTT,TRBJ1-3,TRBV28,.,many
CAWILSSGANVLTF,TGTGCCTGGATTCTAAGCTCTGGGGCCAACGTCCTGACTTTC,TRBJ2-6,TRBV30,.,.
CASMRQGNSGNTIYF,TGTGCCAGCATGCGACAGGGGAATTCTGGAAACACCATATATTTT,TRBJ1-3,TRBV2,TRBD1,many
CSAGGTETYEQYF,TGCAGTGCTGGCGGGACAGAAACCTACGAGCAGTACTTC,TRBJ2-7,TRBV20-1,.,.
CASTYRAPNTGELFF,TGTGCCAGCACCTACCGGGCCCCGAACACCGGGGAGCTGTTTTTT,TRBJ2-2,TRBV2,.,.
CASSQRTGWEQFF,TGTGCCAGCAGTCAGAGGACAGGGTGGGAGCAGTTCTTC,TRBJ2-1,TRBV2,TRBD1,many
CASSPDLGNYGYTF,TGTGCCAGCAGCCCTGATTTAGGGAACTATGGCTACACCTTC,TRBJ1-2,TRBV28,.,many
CASSQEGGYGYTF,TGTGCCAGCAGCCAAGAGGGCGGGTATGGCTACACCTTC,TRBJ1-2,TRBV3-1,.,many